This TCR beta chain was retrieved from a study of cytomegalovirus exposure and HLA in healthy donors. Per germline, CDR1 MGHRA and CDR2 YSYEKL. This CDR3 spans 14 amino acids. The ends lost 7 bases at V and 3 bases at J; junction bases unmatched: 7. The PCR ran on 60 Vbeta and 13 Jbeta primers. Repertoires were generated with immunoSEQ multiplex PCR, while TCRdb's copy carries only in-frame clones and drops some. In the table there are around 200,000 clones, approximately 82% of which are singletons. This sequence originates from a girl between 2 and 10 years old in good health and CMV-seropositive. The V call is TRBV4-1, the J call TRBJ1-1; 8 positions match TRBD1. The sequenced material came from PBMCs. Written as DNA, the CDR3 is TGCGCCAGCACGCCAGGGGGCGCTGACACTGAAGCTTTCTTT. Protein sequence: CASTPGGADTEAFF.